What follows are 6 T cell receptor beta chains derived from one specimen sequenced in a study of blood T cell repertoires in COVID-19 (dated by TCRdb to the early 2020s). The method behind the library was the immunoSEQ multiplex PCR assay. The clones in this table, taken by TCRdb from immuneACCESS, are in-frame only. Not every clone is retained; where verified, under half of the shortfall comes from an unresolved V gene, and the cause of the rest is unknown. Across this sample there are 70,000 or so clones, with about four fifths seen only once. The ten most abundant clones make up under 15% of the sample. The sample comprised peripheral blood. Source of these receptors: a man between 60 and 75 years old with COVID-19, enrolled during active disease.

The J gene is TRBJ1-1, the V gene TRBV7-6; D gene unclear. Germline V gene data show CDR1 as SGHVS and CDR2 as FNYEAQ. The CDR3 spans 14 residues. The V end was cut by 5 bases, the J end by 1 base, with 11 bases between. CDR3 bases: TGTGCCAGCAGCCCCTGGGCTGAGAACACTGAAGCTTTCTTT. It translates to CASSPWAENTEAFF.

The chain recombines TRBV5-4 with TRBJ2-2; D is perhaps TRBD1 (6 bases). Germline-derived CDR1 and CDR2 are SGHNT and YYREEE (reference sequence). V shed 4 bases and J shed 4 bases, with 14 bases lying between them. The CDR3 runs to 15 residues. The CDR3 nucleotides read TGTGCCAGCAGCCCCGACCAGGGGACCACCGGGGAGCTGTTTTTT. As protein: CASSPDQGTTGELFF.

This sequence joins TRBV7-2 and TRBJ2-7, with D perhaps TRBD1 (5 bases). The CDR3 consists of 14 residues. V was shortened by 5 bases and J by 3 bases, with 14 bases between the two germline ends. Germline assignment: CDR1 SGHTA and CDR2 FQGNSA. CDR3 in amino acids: CASSLDSVGYEQYF. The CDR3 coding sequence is TGTGCCAGCAGCCTCGACAGCGTGGGCTACGAGCAGTACTTC.

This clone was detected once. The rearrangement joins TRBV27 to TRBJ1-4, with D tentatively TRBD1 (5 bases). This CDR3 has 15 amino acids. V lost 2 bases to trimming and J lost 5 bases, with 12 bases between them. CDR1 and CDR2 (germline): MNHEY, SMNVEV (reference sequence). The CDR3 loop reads CASSLRAGRNEKLFF. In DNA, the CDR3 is TGTGCCAGCAGTTTAAGGGCAGGGCGAAATGAAAAACTGTTTTTT. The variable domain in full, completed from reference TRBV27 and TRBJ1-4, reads EAQVTQNPRYLITVTGKKLTVTCSQNMNHEYMSWYRQDPGLGLRQIYYSMNVEVTDKGDVPEGYKVSRKEKRNFPLILESPSPNQTSLYFCASSLRAGRNEKLFFGSGTQLSVL.

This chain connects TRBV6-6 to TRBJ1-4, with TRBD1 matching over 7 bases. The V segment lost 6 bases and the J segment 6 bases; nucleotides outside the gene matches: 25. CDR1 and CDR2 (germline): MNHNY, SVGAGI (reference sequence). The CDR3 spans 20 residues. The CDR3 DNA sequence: TGTGCCAGCAGCATGTACCAGACAGGGTCTTTTTTTTCGGCGGATGAAAAACTGTTTTTT. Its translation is CASSMYQTGSFFSADEKLFF.

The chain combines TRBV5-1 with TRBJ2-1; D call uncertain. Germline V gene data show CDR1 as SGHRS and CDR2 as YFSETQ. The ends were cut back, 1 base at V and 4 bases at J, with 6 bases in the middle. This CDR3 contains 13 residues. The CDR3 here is CASSLTEYNEQFF. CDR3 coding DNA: TGCGCCAGCAGCTTGACAGAGTACAATGAGCAGTTCTTC.